This record covers a single T cell receptor (beta chain). Its antigen is not identified. Germline V gene lookup returns CDR1 ENHRY and CDR2 SYGVKD. V was trimmed by 5 bases and J by 1 base, leaving 9 bases between them. The CDR3 sequence is 14 residues long. This entry is derived from a study of OX40 agonist ivuxolimab in advanced cancers. Study-level findings and limits: The 0.1-3.0 mg/kg partial responders had among the lowest clonal expansion. CD4+ and CD8+ blood T cells expanded clonally by week 6 at 0.1 to 3.0 mg/kg.

Clones were read by immunoSEQ multiplex PCR, and TCRdb kept only the in-frame ones, dropping some. The table records about 98,000 clones, around 90% of them present only once. The genes are TRBV10-3 and TRBJ2-1; D possibly corresponds to TRBD2 (5 bases). The sequencing used CD4+ or CD8+ T cells sorted from blood, collected in a trial of the OX40 agonist ivuxolimab. The receptor was derived from an adult with an advanced solid tumor such as melanoma, head and neck, liver or kidney cancer. CDR3 residues: CAISTRSSYNEQFF. The CDR3 bases are TGTGCCATCAGTACTAGGTCGTCCTACAATGAGCAGTTCTTC.